Listed below are T cell receptor beta chains from one sample, sequenced in a study of shared clonotypes between healthy human individuals. TCRdb keeps only in-frame clones here, not all; method: immunoSEQ multiplex PCR. The repertoire holds just over 2,000,000 clones, with about 95% as singletons. Material: naive CD8+ T cells sorted from blood. All receptors come from a man younger than 35 in good health. Each CDR3 is given with its conserved first and last residue. The size of a clone is reported for some rows only, either as once, few or many, or as a class for expanded clones.

TRBV9 | 16 | - | CASSVAESGHSYEQYF
TRBV11-1 | 16 | - | CASSNRAQVVNTEAFF
TRBV27 | 14 | - | CASRKTGSGYGYTF
TRBV7-8 | 16 | - | CASSSIRTGNRNEQFF
TRBV10-2 | 11 | once | CASSDGNEQFF
TRBV10-3 | 17 | - | CATSDLSGTGSLGGYTF
TRBV9 | 15 | - | CASSATSGGAGELFF
TRBV5-5 | 13 | - | CASSLSGGQPQHF
TRBV6-5 | 15 | - | CASSSYREGLNTQYF
TRBV27 | 16 | - | CASTNGLAGVRDTQYF
TRBV18 | 13 | - | CASSPRGSDEQFF
TRBV13 | 13 | - | CASSDRVVDEQYF
TRBV10-3 | 16 | once | CAIRGSSGPDTGELFF
TRBV4-2 | 13 | - | CASSPQWTYEQYF
TRBV5-6 | 13 | once | CASSIGQTYEQYF
TRBV7-6 | 14 | - | CASSIDPGENEQFF
TRBV7-8 | 12 | once | CASSGTGDGYTF
TRBV4-1 | 15 | - | CASSQGQGGAYEQYF
TRBV7-9 | 12 | - | CASSPHPYEQYF
TRBV29-1 | 13 | - | CSVEGISYNEQFF
TRBV12-5 | 14 | - | CASGQGRVEDTQYF
TRBV9 | 17 | - | CASSVGSMEGAKNIQYF
TRBV5-6 | 12 | - | CASSTGIQPQHF
TRBV5-6 | 15 | - | CASSLSYGVSYEQYF
TRBV7-9 | 14 | - | CASSSGTGEETQYF
TRBV7-6 | 15 | - | CASSARQGVRETQYF
TRBV7-9 | 13 | - | CASSSTGDAGYTF
TRBV7-2 | 19 | - | CASSSSGTGWEGSQETQYF
TRBV7-9 | 17 | - | CASSHLRGPDSSYEQYF
TRBV12-5 | 17 | - | CASGLVLEGASYNEQFF
TRBV4-1 | 15 | - | CASSPISGPAAEQYF
TRBV2 | 14 | - | CASTLMSTVAGYTF
TRBV11-3 | 13 | - | CASRGRSQNEQFF
TRBV27 | 16 | - | CASSLSSAGVEYEQYF
TRBV30 | 15 | - | CAWSVSAGTGQPQHF
TRBV27 | 13 | once | CASSLAGAREQYF
TRBV6-1 | 15 | - | CASSVRDIVAYEQYF
TRBV6-1 | 15 | - | CASSAGLAGRWEQYF
TRBV6-6 | 11 | - | CASTIGEKLFF
TRBV28 | 16 | - | CASSLRTLSIGTEAFF
TRBV10-1 | 14 | - | CASSDAKAAYEQYF
TRBV7-6 | 13 | once | CASSPGLSYEQYF
TRBV27 | 16 | - | CASSPSQGTFSYEQYF
TRBV18 | 14 | - | CASSLRDRVDEQYF
TRBV30 | 14 | - | CAWSVGAGYNEQFF
TRBV7-2 | 14 | once | CASSFWGYDEKLFF
TRBV5-6 | 15 | - | CASSTQTGGANEQYF
TRBV27 | 11 | - | CASRGYNEQFF
TRBV6-6 | 14 | - | CASSLTRAPYEQYF
TRBV7-9 | 17 | - | CASSLGFGRGRESEAFF